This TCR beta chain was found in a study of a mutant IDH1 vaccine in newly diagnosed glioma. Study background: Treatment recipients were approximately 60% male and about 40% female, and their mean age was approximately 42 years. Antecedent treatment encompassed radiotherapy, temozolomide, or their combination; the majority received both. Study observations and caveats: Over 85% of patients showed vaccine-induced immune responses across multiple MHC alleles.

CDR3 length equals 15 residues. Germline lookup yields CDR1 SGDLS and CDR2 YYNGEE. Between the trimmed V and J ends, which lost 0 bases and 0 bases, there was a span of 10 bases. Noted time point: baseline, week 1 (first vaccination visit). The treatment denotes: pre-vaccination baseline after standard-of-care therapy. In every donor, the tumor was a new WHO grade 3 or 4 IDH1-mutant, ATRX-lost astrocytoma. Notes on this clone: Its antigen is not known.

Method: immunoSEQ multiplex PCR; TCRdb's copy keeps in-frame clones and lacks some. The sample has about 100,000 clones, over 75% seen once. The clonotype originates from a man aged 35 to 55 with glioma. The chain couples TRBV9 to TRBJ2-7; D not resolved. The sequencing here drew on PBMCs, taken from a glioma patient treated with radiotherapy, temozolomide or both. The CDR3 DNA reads TGTGCCAGCAGCGTAGGGGTAGGCTACTCCTACGAGCAGTACTTC. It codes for CASSVGVGYSYEQYF.